Below, one T cell receptor (beta chain) is given with its context. The data were taken from a study of shared clonotypes between healthy human individuals. As defined, naive CD8 cells were CD45RO-negative and positively selected for CCR7, with terminally differentiated effector memory CD45RA+ cells excluded. Assay: immunoSEQ multiplex PCR; the TCRdb copy retains only in-frame clones and omits some. The table records millions of clones, 85% to 95% of them present only once. Germline V lookup: CDR1 SNHLY, CDR2 FYNNEI. There are 13 residues in the CDR3. Trimming removed 4 bases from V and 5 bases from J, with 12 bases in between.

The sequence was obtained from a man aged 18 to 35 in good health. Sequenced: naive CD8+ T cells sorted from blood. The chain carries TRBV2 and TRBJ2-7, with D unclear. The CDR3 DNA sequence: TGTGCCAGCAGTGGTCCGTGGGTCGACGAGCAGTACTTC. Protein sequence: CASSGPWVDEQYF.